The sequence of this TCR beta chain was determined in a study of T cells in localized non-small cell lung cancer (dated by TCRdb to the early 2020s). With respect to the entire study: The study analyzed T cell repertoires of around 250 early-stage NSCLC patients, comparing tumors and uninvolved tumor-adjacent lungs. The cohort consisted of under 300 treatment-naive NSCLC patients whose localized lung tumors had been resected. A mean age of 66.3 years was recorded for the NSCLC patients, of whom 129 were male and some 99 were female.

TCR beta CDR3 regions were sequenced from DNA using the immunoSEQ Assay. As for the authors' bioinformatics: T cell density was computed as TCR beta template counts normalized to usable DNA estimated by amplifying housekeeping genes. Richness was estimated using the preseqR package, with extrapolation to 400,000 templates for PBMC samples and to 120,000 templates for tissue samples. Clonality was taken to be one minus Pielou's evenness. Tissue-enriched TCRs were identified through differential abundance testing performed on productive amino-acid clonotypes, with a minimum total count of 5 and an alpha of 0.1. The Jaccard Index and the Morisita Overlap Index were used to measure repertoire overlap between compartments. TCR beta CDR3s were clustered by GLIPH together with public tetramer-defined viral CDR3s, and at least three viral sequences plus V-gene enrichment were required for viral motifs. TCRdb stores this immuneACCESS table with in-frame sequences only. Part of the clones is absent; in the studies checked, under half of the shortfall reflects unresolved V genes, and no reason is known for the rest. V and J calls and clone size are as listed in that table; D and trimming were resolved from the DNA. Present in this sample are 26,000 or so clones, 75% to 90% of which were seen just once. The ten biggest clones cover over 12% of the sample.

At diagnosis, peripheral blood, uninvolved tumor-adjacent lung and tumor were collected and stored as a combination of fresh-frozen and FFPE material. For TCR repertoire profiling, the blood samples were analyzed as peripheral blood mononuclear cells. The V end loses 5 bases and the J end loses 10 bases, and a stretch of 15 bases separates them. The germline V gene encodes CDR1 MNHNY and CDR2 SVGAGI (reference sequence). The CDR3 runs 13 residues from the cysteine to the phenylalanine. The only DNA kept is the CDR3, 39 bases in frame from the first base. Comment on this clone: Its antigen is unknown. Base quality data are lacking; no much larger clone is found one base away.

Results and caveats for the whole study, not just this receptor: A median of 57 of the top 100 tumor clones turned up in the paired uninvolved adjacent lung, and approximately 30 of those clones also ranked among the top 100 of that same adjacent lung. Because multi-region sequencing of the tumors was not done, intratumor heterogeneity could not be ruled out. Because the study design was exploratory, TCR variables were selected using unadjusted p-values without false-discovery rate correction. Longer overall survival was associated with higher T cell density in blood, whereas shorter survival was associated with higher clonality in adjacent lung. Uninvolved tumor-adjacent lung showed the highest T cell clonality, higher than tumor, which suggests more focused antigenic responses in the uninvolved tumor-adjacent lung.

The clonotype comes from an older female donor with stage II squamous cell lung carcinoma. The V gene is TRBV6-6 and the J gene is TRBJ2-1; the D gene remains uncertain. This specimen consisted of peripheral blood, obtained before any cancer treatment. The CDR3 has the sequence CASSSILDGEQFF. DNA sequence: TGTGCCAGCAGTAGCATATTAGACGGGGAGCAGTTCTTC.